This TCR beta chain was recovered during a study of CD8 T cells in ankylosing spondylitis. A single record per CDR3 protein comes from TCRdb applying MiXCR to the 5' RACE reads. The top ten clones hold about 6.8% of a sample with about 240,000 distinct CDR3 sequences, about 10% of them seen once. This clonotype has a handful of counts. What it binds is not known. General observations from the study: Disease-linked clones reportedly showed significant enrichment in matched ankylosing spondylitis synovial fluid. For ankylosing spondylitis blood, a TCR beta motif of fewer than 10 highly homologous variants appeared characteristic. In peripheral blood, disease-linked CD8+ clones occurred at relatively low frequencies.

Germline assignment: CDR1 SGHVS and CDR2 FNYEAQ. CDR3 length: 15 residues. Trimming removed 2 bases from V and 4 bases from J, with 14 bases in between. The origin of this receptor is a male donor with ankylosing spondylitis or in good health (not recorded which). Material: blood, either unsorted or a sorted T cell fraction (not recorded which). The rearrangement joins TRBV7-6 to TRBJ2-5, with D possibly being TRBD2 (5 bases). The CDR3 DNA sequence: TGTGCCAGCAGCTTAAATAGTGGGAGAGGAGAGACCCAGTACTTC. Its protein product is CASSLNSGRGETQYF.